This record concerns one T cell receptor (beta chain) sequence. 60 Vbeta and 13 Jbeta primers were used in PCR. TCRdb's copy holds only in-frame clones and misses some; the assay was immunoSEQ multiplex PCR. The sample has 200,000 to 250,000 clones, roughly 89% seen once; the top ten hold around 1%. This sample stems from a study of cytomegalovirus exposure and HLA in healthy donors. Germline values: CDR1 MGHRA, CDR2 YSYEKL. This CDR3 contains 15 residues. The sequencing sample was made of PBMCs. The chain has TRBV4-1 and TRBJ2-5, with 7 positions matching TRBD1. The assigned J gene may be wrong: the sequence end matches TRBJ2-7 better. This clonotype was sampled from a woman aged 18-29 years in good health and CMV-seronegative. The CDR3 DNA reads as TGCGCCAGCAGCCAAGACAGGGGGATTCCCTACGAGCAGTACTTC. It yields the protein CASSQDRGIPYEQYF.